The 24 T cell receptor beta chains below all came from one sample that was sequenced in a study of blood T cell repertoires in COVID-19. Method: immunoSEQ multiplex PCR; TCRdb's copy keeps in-frame clones and lacks some. Of around 120,000 clones listed, 75% to 90% are singletons. Material for sequencing was peripheral blood. Receptor source: a man aged 25-45 years with acute or convalescent COVID-19.

The chain uses TRBV5-6 and TRBJ1-2, with no clear D. Germline CDR1 SGHDT, CDR2 YYEEEE. The CDR3 contains 15 residues. The V end lost 4 bases, the J end lost 1 base, and 14 bases lay between the germline ends. The CDR3 sequence is CASSTIRSLNYGYTF. Here the CDR3 DNA reads TGTGCCAGCAGCACGATCAGAAGTCTTAACTATGGCTACACCTTC. Complete variable domain (other parts from reference TRBV5-6 and TRBJ1-2): DAGVTQSPTHLIKTRGQQVTLRCSPKSGHDTVSWYQQALGQGPQFIFQYYEEEERQRGNFPDRFSGHQFPNYSSELNVNALLLGDSALYLCASSTIRSLNYGYTFGSGTRLTVV.

This clone came up once. J is TRBJ2-2 and V is TRBV5-1; D perhaps matches TRBD1 (5 bases). The V and J ends lost 4 bases and 1 base respectively, with 11 bases between them. The CDR3 has 15 amino acids. CDR1 and CDR2 from the germline V gene are SGHRS and YFSETQ. This CDR3 reads CASSLPTGNTGELFF. In DNA, the CDR3 is TGCGCCAGCAGCCTACCCACAGGGAACACCGGGGAGCTGTTTTTT.

The chain is built from TRBV10-3 and TRBJ1-1; 9 nucleotides line up with TRBD1. V dropped 2 bases and J dropped 1; count of bases not matched to a gene: 8. Germline CDR1 and CDR2: ENHRY and SYGVKD. This CDR3 has 17 amino acids. The CDR3 protein is CAISELFRGQGNTEAFF. The CDR3 nucleotides read TGTGCCATCAGTGAGCTCTTCAGGGGACAGGGGAACACTGAAGCTTTCTTT.

The CDR3 region is CATLGPQGNGNTGELFF. For the CDR3, the DNA is TGTGCCACCTTGGGGCCACAGGGAAACGGCAACACCGGGGAGCTGTTTTTT. The chain has TRBV7-9 and TRBJ2-2; D possibly corresponds to TRBD1 (6 bases). V lost 10 bases and J lost 2, with 23 bases in between. CDR1 is SEHNR, CDR2 FQNEAQ, per germline (reference sequence). The CDR3 extends over 17 amino acids.

J is TRBJ1-5 and V is TRBV6-5, with unresolved D. CDR3 length: 14 residues. Germline assignment: CDR1 MNHEY and CDR2 SVGAGI. V lost 8 bases and J 0 bases, leaving 11 bases between the germline ends. The CDR3 sequence is CASAERDSNQPQHF. Here the CDR3 DNA reads TGTGCCAGCGCGGAGAGGGATAGCAATCAGCCCCAGCATTTT.

V and J are TRBV10-3 and TRBJ2-7; 10 bases align to TRBD1. The CDR3 has 15 residues. Germline-derived CDR1 and CDR2 are ENHRY and SYGVKD. V lost 3 bases, J lost 4 bases, and 6 bases stayed unmatched. CDR3 nucleotide sequence: TGTGCCATCAGTGATCTCGGGACAGGGGTGTACGAGCAGTACGTC. This gives the protein CAISDLGTGVYEQYV.

The chain is built from TRBV25-1 and TRBJ2-1, with 12 positions matching TRBD2. J gave up 3 bases and V 6 bases, and 0 bases lay outside the gene matches. Germline CDR1 and CDR2: MGHDK and SYGVNS. The CDR3 totals 14 residues. CDR3 in amino acids: CASRTSGGYNEQFF. The CDR3 nucleotides are TGTGCCAGCAGGACTAGCGGGGGCTACAATGAGCAGTTCTTC.

The rearrangement links TRBV6-5 to TRBJ2-3; D is possibly TRBD1 (6 bases). Germline V gene data show CDR1 as MNHEY and CDR2 as SVGAGI. V lost 4 bases and J lost 0, with 11 bases in between. The CDR3 runs 15 residues. CDR3 sequence (DNA): TGTGCCAGCAGTTCGAGGACAGAGAGCACAGATACGCAGTATTTT. Protein product: CASSSRTESTDTQYF.

The sample holds one count of this clone. The chain recombines TRBV2 with TRBJ1-2; D is undetermined. Germline CDR1 reads SNHLY; CDR2 reads FYNNEI. Trimming stripped 4 bases from V and 6 bases from J, with 15 bases between. The CDR3 extends over 14 amino acids. CDR3 bases: TGTGCCAGCAGTGGCCAGTCTCGTAATGATGGCTACACCTTC. Encoded protein: CASSGQSRNDGYTF.

This chain uses TRBV9 with TRBJ2-5, with 9 bases aligning to TRBD2. With 0 bases clipped from V and 1 base from J, the junction kept 4 bases outside the gene matches. Germline-derived CDR1 and CDR2 are SGDLS and YYNGEE. This CDR3 has 16 residues. The CDR3 region is CASSVERGASQETQYF. In DNA, the CDR3 is TGTGCCAGCAGCGTAGAGCGGGGGGCCTCCCAAGAGACCCAGTACTTC. The variable domain in full, with the rest retrieved from reference TRBV9 and TRBJ2-5, is DSGVTQTPKHLITATGQRVTLRCSPRSGDLSVYWYQQSLDQGLQFLIQYYNGEERAKGNILERFSAQQFPDLHSELNLSSLELGDSALYFCASSVERGASQETQYFGPGTRLLVL.

The J gene is TRBJ1-1, the V gene TRBV11-2, with TRBD1 as a possible D gene (5 bases). The germline CDR1 and CDR2 sequences are SGHAT and FQNNGV. This CDR3 contains 15 residues. Trimming left V 3 bases short and J 2 bases short, with 13 bases between. CDR3 in DNA: TGTGCCAGCAGCTTTGATTTCGGGGGTAACACTGAAGCTTTCTTT. Translating it yields CASSFDFGGNTEAFF.

This chain links TRBV19 with TRBJ1-3, with 9 bases lining up with TRBD1. Losses at the gene ends were 7 bases for V and 0 bases for J; bases not matched to a gene: 10. Looked up from germline, CDR1 is LNHDA and CDR2 is SQIVND (reference sequence). The CDR3 sequence is 17 residues long. The CDR3 DNA sequence: TGTGCCAGTAACCTCCGGACAGGGGTTAGCTCTGGAAACACCATATATTTT. Translated: CASNLRTGVSSGNTIYF.

The CDR3 coding sequence is TGTGCCAGCAGCTTGGCGGGACTAGCGGGAGATGAGCAGTACGTC. This gives the protein CASSLAGLAGDEQYV. The chain couples TRBV5-6 to TRBJ2-7, with 14 bases aligning to TRBD2. Germline CDR1 and CDR2: SGHDT and YYEEEE. This CDR3 comprises 15 residues. V dropped 0 bases and J dropped 7; count of bases not matched to a gene: 3.

The rearrangement uses TRBV5-1 and TRBJ2-1; the match to TRBD2 covers 8 bases. J gave up 5 bases and V 4 bases, and 11 bases lay outside the gene matches. Germline V gene sequence: CDR1 SGHRS, CDR2 YFSETQ. The CDR3 totals 16 residues. CDR3 sequence: CASSPVTGTRDNEQFF. The CDR3 DNA sequence: TGCGCCAGCAGCCCTGTCACCGGGACTAGGGACAATGAGCAGTTCTTC.

The chain has TRBV5-1 and TRBJ1-2; 9 bases agree with TRBD1. Germline values: CDR1 SGHRS, CDR2 YFSETQ. The CDR3 is 16 residues long. J lost 1 base, V lost 0 bases, and 4 bases had no gene match. CDR3 DNA sequence: TGCGCCAGCAGCTTGGACTGGGACAGGGTTAACTATGGCTACACCTTC. Its protein product is CASSLDWDRVNYGYTF.

V usage is TRBV2 and J usage is TRBJ2-3, with D perhaps matching TRBD2 (6 bases). V was trimmed by 3 bases and J by 4 bases, leaving 14 bases between them. Germline assignment: CDR1 SNHLY and CDR2 FYNNEI. There are 15 residues in the CDR3. The CDR3 spells CASSDGGIGSDTQYF. CDR3 nucleotides: TGTGCCAGCAGTGATGGCGGGATAGGTTCAGATACGCAGTATTTT.

This chain uses TRBV4-3 with TRBJ1-4; D not certain. Looked up from germline, CDR1 is LGHNA and CDR2 is YSLEER. CDR3 length: 15 amino acids. Between the trimmed V and J ends, which lost 4 bases and 0 bases, there was a span of 9 bases. The CDR3 DNA sequence: TGCGCCAGCAGCCCCTCAGTTCCAACTAATGAAAAACTGTTTTTT. The encoded protein is CASSPSVPTNEKLFF.

The chain employs TRBV30 and TRBJ1-4; 10 bases match TRBD1. Germline CDR1 and CDR2: GTSNPN and SVGIG (reference sequence). This CDR3 is 12 amino acids long. V shed 5 bases, J shed 7 bases, and the junction held 1 base outside the gene matches. The CDR3 coding sequence is TGTGCCTGGGGGGACAGGGGTGAAAAACTGTTTTTT. It translates to CAWGDRGEKLFF.

Concerning this clone itself: One junction end does not reproduce the germline sequence, and a read error may be involved. V and J are TRBV11-1 and TRBJ2-3; TRBD2 aligns across 7 bases. Per the germline V gene, CDR1 is SGHAT and CDR2 is FQDESV (reference sequence). CDR3 length: 12 residues. The DNA of the CDR3 is TGTGCCAGCAGCTTACTCGCGGGAGAACTCCATTTT. Translation: CASSLLAGELHF.

The J gene is TRBJ1-5, the V gene TRBV3-1 (or the pseudogene TRBV3-2); D is unclear. Germline V gives CDR1 LGHDT, CDR2 YNNKEL (reference sequence). The germline V and J ends were trimmed by 5 bases and 1 base, with 3 bases remaining between them. This CDR3 contains 12 residues. CDR3 nucleotide sequence: TGTGCCAGCAGCGTAAGCAATCAGCCCCAGCATTTT. This sequence encodes CASSVSNQPQHF.

This chain joins TRBV3-1 (or the pseudogene TRBV3-2) and TRBJ1-5; possible D gene TRBD1, 6 bases. The CDR3 loop spans 14 amino acids. V gave up 4 bases and J gave up 7 bases, with 14 bases separating them. Germline V gives CDR1 LGHDT, CDR2 YNNKEL (reference sequence). CDR3 bases: TGTGCCAGCAGCCCCCACAGGGAGGGCCAGCCCCAGCATTTT. Residues: CASSPHREGQPQHF.

The chain employs TRBV29-1 and TRBJ1-5; 7 bases map to TRBD1. V shed 7 bases, J shed 4 bases, and the junction held 4 bases outside the gene matches. The germline V gene has CDR1 SQVTM and CDR2 ANQGSEA. CDR3 length: 12 amino acids. CDR3 nucleotides: TGCAGCGCTAGACAGGGAAATCAGCCCCAGCATTTT. As protein: CSARQGNQPQHF.

This chain uses TRBV3-1 (or the pseudogene TRBV3-2) with TRBJ1-5; possibly TRBD1 for D (5 bases). V was clipped by 0 bases and J by 0 bases, with 15 bases between them. The CDR3 spans 18 residues. CDR1 LGHDT and CDR2 YNNKEL come from the germline V gene (reference sequence). CDR3 in amino acids: CASSQDGAGRPSNQPQHF. CDR3 bases: TGTGCCAGCAGCCAAGATGGAGCGGGACGGCCTAGCAATCAGCCCCAGCATTTT.

V is TRBV6-6 and J is TRBJ2-7, with 16 positions matching TRBD2. CDR1 and CDR2 from the germline V gene are MNHNY and SVGAGI (reference sequence). The CDR3 length is 18 residues. The ends lost 5 bases at V and 3 bases at J; junction bases unmatched: 10. The CDR3 region has the DNA TGTGCCAGCAGTCCGGGACTAGCGGGGGGGCTGGAAGACTACGAGCAGTACTTC. Its translation: CASSPGLAGGLEDYEQYF.